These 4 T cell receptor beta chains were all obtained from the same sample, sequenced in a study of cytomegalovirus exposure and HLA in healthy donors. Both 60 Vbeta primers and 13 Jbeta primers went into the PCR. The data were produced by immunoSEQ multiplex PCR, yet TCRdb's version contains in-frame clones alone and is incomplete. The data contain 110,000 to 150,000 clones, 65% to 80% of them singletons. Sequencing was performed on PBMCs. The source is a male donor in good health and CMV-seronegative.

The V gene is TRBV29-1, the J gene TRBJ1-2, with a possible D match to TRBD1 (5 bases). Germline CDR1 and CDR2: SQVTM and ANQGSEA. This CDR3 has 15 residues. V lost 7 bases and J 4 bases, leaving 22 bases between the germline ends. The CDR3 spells CSAPQSMGGSYGYTF. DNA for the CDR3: TGCAGCGCGCCCCAGAGTATGGGGGGGAGCTATGGCTACACCTTC.

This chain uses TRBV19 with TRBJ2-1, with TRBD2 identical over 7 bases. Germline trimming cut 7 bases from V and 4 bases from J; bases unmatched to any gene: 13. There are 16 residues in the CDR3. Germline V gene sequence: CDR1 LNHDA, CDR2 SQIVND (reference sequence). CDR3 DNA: TGTGCCAGTAATAAAGGAAGCGGGAACCCGTACAATGAGCAGTTCTTC. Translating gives CASNKGSGNPYNEQFF.

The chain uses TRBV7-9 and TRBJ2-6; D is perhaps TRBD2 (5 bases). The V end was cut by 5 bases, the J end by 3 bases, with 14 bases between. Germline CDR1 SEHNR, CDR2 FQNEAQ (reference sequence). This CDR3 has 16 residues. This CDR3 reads CASSPIGGLGANVLTF. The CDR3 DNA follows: TGTGCCAGCAGCCCAATAGGAGGTCTTGGGGCCAACGTCCTGACTTTC.

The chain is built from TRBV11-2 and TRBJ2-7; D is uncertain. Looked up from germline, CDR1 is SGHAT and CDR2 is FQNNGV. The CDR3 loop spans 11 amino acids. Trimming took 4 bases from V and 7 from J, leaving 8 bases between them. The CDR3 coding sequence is TGTGCCAGCAGCTCGACTTGGGAGCAGTACTTC. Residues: CASSSTWEQYF.